This TCR beta chain was documented in a study of cytomegalovirus exposure and HLA in healthy donors. Vbeta (60) and Jbeta (13) primers were used in the PCR. The assay was immunoSEQ multiplex PCR, and TCRdb's table has in-frame clones only and misses some. Of about 230,000 clones in the sample, roughly 84% were seen once. The clonotype originates from a human donor in good health. The source material was PBMCs.

CDR3 residues: CASSELDRVTEAFF. Written as DNA, the CDR3 is TGTGCCAGCAGTGAGTTGGACAGGGTAACTGAAGCTTTCTTT. The chain links TRBV6-1 to TRBJ1-1; 8 bases agree with TRBD1. The CDR3 has 14 residues. Germline V CDR1 and CDR2: MNHNS, SASEGT. After removal of 3 bases from V and 5 bases from J, the junction contained 5 bases not matched to a gene.